The 13 T cell receptor beta chains below come from one sample, sequenced in a study of T cell responses to AZD1222 COVID-19 vaccine. TCRdb's table, derived via immunoSEQ multiplex PCR, lists solely in-frame clones and lacks some. The data contain about 86,000 clones, around 90% of them singletons. Sequences were derived from peripheral blood, sampled on day 0 of AZD1222 vaccination. Receptor source: an adult in good health.

The CDR3, as DNA: TGTGCCAGCGGACACGGAAATGAAAAACTGTTTTTT. This encodes CASGHGNEKLFF. This chain joins TRBV6-5 and TRBJ1-4, with D maybe TRBD1 (5 bases). The germline gives CDR1 MNHEY, CDR2 SVGAGI. V dropped 8 bases and J dropped 5 bases, with 9 bases sitting between them. CDR3 length: 12 residues.

This rearrangement joins TRBV2 to TRBJ1-4; 8 nucleotides line up with TRBD1. CDR1 is SNHLY, CDR2 FYNNEI, per germline. The CDR3 extends over 16 amino acids. V dropped 2 bases and J dropped 4; count of bases not matched to a gene: 6. The CDR3 protein is CASSESYRGFNEKLFF. CDR3 nucleotide sequence: TGTGCCAGCAGTGAATCGTACAGGGGGTTTAATGAAAAACTGTTTTTT.

CDR3: CASGRVREGGYTF. In DNA form, the CDR3 reads TGTGCCAGCGGGCGGGTGAGGGAGGGAGGCTACACCTTC. This rearrangement joins TRBV2 to TRBJ1-2; D unclear. In germline, CDR1 is SNHLY, CDR2 FYNNEI. The CDR3 sequence is 13 residues long. V was trimmed by 8 bases and J by 8 bases, leaving 18 bases between them.

This clone was recorded only once. The chain has TRBV6-1 and TRBJ1-5; D remains unclear. The CDR3 loop spans 16 amino acids. CDR1 and CDR2 from the germline V gene are MNHNS and SASEGT. Trimming stripped 4 bases from V and 3 bases from J, with 16 bases between. This CDR3 is CASSAQPRETNQPQHF. In nucleotides, the CDR3 is TGTGCCAGCAGTGCCCAACCCCGGGAAACCAATCAGCCCCAGCATTTT.

The chain is built from TRBV27 and TRBJ2-7; D ambiguous. The CDR3 sequence is 14 residues long. The V and J ends lost 6 bases and 0 bases respectively, with 12 bases between them. In germline, CDR1 is MNHEY, CDR2 SMNVEV (reference sequence). The CDR3 sequence: CASSQSVSSYEQYF. The CDR3 bases are TGTGCCAGCAGCCAAAGTGTTAGCTCCTACGAGCAGTACTTC.

The genes are TRBV9 and TRBJ1-3, with D perhaps matching TRBD1 (5 bases). Germline V gene sequence: CDR1 SGDLS, CDR2 YYNGEE. This CDR3 is 16 amino acids long. The V gene lost 2 bases and the J gene lost 1 base, with 13 bases spanning the gap. The CDR3 bases are TGTGCCAGCAGCGTGCAGGGCCCCGTTTCTGGAAACACCATATATTTT. It translates to CASSVQGPVSGNTIYF.

V and J are TRBV3-1 (or the pseudogene TRBV3-2) and TRBJ1-1; TRBD1 agrees at 7 bases. V dropped 4 bases and J dropped 8; count of bases not matched to a gene: 7. The CDR3 is 13 amino acids. CDR1 LGHDT and CDR2 YNNKEL come from the germline V gene (reference sequence). As DNA, the CDR3 is TGTGCCAGCAGCCCGGACCGGGACAGCGAAGCTTTCTTT. It is translated as CASSPDRDSEAFF.

The CDR3: CASSRPGAGNTEAFF. CDR3 DNA sequence: TGTGCCAGCAGCCGTCCGGGGGCGGGGAACACTGAAGCTTTCTTT. V gene TRBV27 combines with J gene TRBJ1-1, with a possible D match to TRBD1 (6 bases). This CDR3 is built from 15 residues. Germline V lookup: CDR1 MNHEY, CDR2 SMNVEV (reference sequence). Trimming pared 6 bases from V and 1 base from J, leaving 15 bases between.

V usage is TRBV2 and J usage is TRBJ2-3, with 9 nucleotides matching TRBD1. The CDR3 is made up of 15 amino acids. The V segment lost 6 bases and the J segment 6 bases; nucleotides outside the gene matches: 10. Germline V gene lookup returns CDR1 SNHLY and CDR2 FYNNEI. The CDR3 sequence: CASRRQGGQVDTQYF. CDR3 sequence (DNA): TGTGCCAGCAGAAGACAGGGGGGCCAGGTCGATACGCAGTATTTT.

The gene calls are TRBV6-2 or TRBV6-3 and TRBJ1-2, with D hard to call. Per the germline V gene, CDR1 is MNHEY and CDR2 is SVGEGT. This CDR3 spans 14 amino acids. Trimming pared 2 bases from V and 6 bases from J, leaving 13 bases between. Written as DNA, the CDR3 is TGTGCCAGCAGTTACCAATCTGGGATGGATGGCTACACCTTC. Translation: CASSYQSGMDGYTF.

Comment on this clone: The germline gene is not matched at one end of the junction; a read error may be the cause. The chain couples TRBV12-3 or TRBV12-4 to TRBJ2-7; D may be TRBD1 (6 bases). The CDR3 contains 12 residues. The CDR3 loop is CASSLGGGRRVF. The DNA for the CDR3 is TGTGCCAGCAGTTTAGGAGGGGGACGGCGGGTCTTC.

The gene calls are TRBV5-6 and TRBJ1-2, with D possibly being TRBD1 (6 bases). V was pared by 4 bases and J by 2 bases, with 12 bases between. This CDR3 has 14 amino acids. Germline CDR1 is SGHDT and CDR2 is YYEEEE. CDR3 sequence (DNA): TGTGCCAGCAGCACCCAGGGGCCAAACTATGGCTACACCTTC. Residues: CASSTQGPNYGYTF.

DNA for the CDR3: TGTGCCAGCTCCCCCACGGTGGAATCTATCTACGAGCAGTACTTC. Its protein is CASSPTVESIYEQYF. The chain couples TRBV18 to TRBJ2-7; no clear D gene. Trimming stripped 6 bases from V and 3 bases from J, with 18 bases between. From germline, CDR1 is KGHSH and CDR2 LQKENI. This CDR3 spans 15 amino acids.